This T cell receptor (beta chain) was sequenced in a study of cytotoxic CD8 clonotypes in ibrutinib-treated CLL. The overall study: Treatment had run for a median about 12 months, range 6 to 36, when response samples were taken.

Sequencing was performed with immunoSEQ multiplex PCR; in TCRdb, only in-frame clones are kept and a portion is missing. The data hold around 310,000 clones, with about 77% observed a single time. Study-wide results and caveats: Elevated clonality accompanied ibrutinib response, with a return toward baseline values at progression.

Worth noting for this clone: What it recognizes is unknown.

V dropped 0 bases and J dropped 6 bases, with 9 bases sitting between them. Germline loops: CDR1 SGHDN, CDR2 FVKESK. CDR3 length: 13 amino acids. V is TRBV14 and J is TRBJ2-7, with D uncertain. Specimen: PBMCs, collected before ibrutinib treatment. The receptor was derived from a human donor with chronic lymphocytic leukemia. As DNA, the CDR3 is TGTGCCAGCAGCCAAGATTTGGGGTTCGAGCAGTACTTC. The encoded protein is CASSQDLGFEQYF.